This TCR beta chain was observed in a study of T cells in Graves' hyperthyroidism and ophthalmopathy. Study-wide background: Blood was drawn when the patient was first diagnosed and still untreated.

This clonotype occurred a few times. Hyperthyroidism in the patients, aged 18 to 65, was newly diagnosed and under 2 months in duration. PBMCs were sourced from 9 to 10 ml fresh peripheral blood. RNA transcripts served as the template for amplifying TCR beta CDR3 regions. Initially, a first-round RT-PCR of the TCR CDR3 employed the HTBI primer set. TCRdb reanalysed the multiplex PCR reads using MiXCR and keeps one entry per CDR3 protein. Among about 700,000 distinct CDR3 sequences listed, 13% to 15% were seen once. Germline values: CDR1 DFQATT, CDR2 SNEGSKA (reference sequence). Losses at the gene ends were 1 base for V and 5 bases for J; bases not matched to a gene: 4. This CDR3 contains 13 residues.

This clonotype originated in a young woman with Graves' hyperthyroidism. Sequenced input: blood. V usage is TRBV20-1 and J usage is TRBJ2-7; 8 nucleotides line up with TRBD2. The CDR3 sequence is CSARGGLAHEQYF. CDR3 DNA sequence: TGCAGTGCTAGAGGTGGACTAGCTCACGAGCAGTACTTC.